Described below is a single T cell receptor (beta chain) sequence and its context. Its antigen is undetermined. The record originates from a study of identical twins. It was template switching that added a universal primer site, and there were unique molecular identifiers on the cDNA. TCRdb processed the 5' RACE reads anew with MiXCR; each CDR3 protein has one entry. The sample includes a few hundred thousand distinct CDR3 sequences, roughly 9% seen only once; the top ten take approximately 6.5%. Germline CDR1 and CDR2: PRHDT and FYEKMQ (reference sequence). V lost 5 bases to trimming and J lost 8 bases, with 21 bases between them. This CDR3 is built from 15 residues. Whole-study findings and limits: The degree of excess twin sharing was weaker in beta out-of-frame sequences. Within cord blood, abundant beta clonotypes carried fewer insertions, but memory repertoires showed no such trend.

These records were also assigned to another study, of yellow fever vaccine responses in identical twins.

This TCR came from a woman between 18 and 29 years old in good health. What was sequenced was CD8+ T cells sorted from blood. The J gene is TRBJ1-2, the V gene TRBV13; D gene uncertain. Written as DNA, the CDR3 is TGTGCCAGCAGCGCTGGGTTGGGGAATGTTCCCGGCTACACCTTC. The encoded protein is CASSAGLGNVPGYTF.